The rows below give T cell receptor beta chains drawn from one sample of a study of blood T cell repertoires in COVID-19. The protocol was immunoSEQ multiplex PCR, while the TCRdb copy is restricted to in-frame clones and leaves out a portion. The profile shows about 150,000 clones, 80% to 90% of them singletons. The sequenced sample consisted of peripheral blood. The receptors stem from an older woman with active COVID-19. CDR3s include the opening cysteine and the closing phenylalanine or tryptophan. A D gene is named only where the DNA matches it firmly. Where a row states a size, it is once, few, many or the class of an expanded clone; other rows omit it.

D gene	V gene	J gene	clone size	CDR3 protein	CDR3 DNA
-	TRBV19	TRBJ2-7	-	CASSASPGQGTREQYF	TGTGCCAGTAGTGCTTCCCCCGGGCAGGGAACGCGCGAGCAGTACTTC
TRBD1	TRBV18	TRBJ1-3	-	CASSPPRQGAKSSGNTIYF	TGTGCCAGCTCACCACCGCGTCAGGGGGCCAAAAGCTCTGGAAACACCATATATTTT
-	TRBV27	TRBJ2-5	-	CASSPIPVTRAQYF	TGTGCCAGCAGCCCGATCCCAGTCACGAGGGCCCAGTACTTC
-	TRBV28	TRBJ2-2	-	CASSFDRDKGPGELFF	TGTGCCAGCAGTTTTGATCGGGACAAGGGGCCCGGGGAGCTGTTTTTT
-	TRBV14	TRBJ1-1	-	CASSQALGGGVNTEAFF	TGTGCCAGCAGCCAAGCATTGGGGGGGGGCGTGAACACTGAAGCTTTCTTT
TRBD1	TRBV5-4	TRBJ2-5	-	CASSQGTAQETQYF	TGTGCCAGCAGCCAAGGGACAGCGCAAGAGACCCAGTACTTC
TRBD1	TRBV7-6	TRBJ2-7	few	CASSAGTGGLYEQYF	TGTGCCAGCAGCGCAGGGACAGGGGGTCTCTACGAGCAGTACTTC
TRBD2	TRBV4-2	TRBJ2-7	once	CASSLTSATSYEQYF	TGTGCCAGCAGCCTGACTAGCGCAACCTCCTACGAGCAGTACTTC
TRBD2	TRBV5-1	TRBJ2-7	-	CASSLGLAGFLSYEQYF	TGCGCCAGCAGCTTGGGGCTAGCGGGCTTCCTCTCCTACGAGCAGTACTTC
TRBD2	TRBV5-4	TRBJ2-1	-	CASSHERESYNEQFF	TGTGCCAGCAGCCATGAGCGGGAGTCGTACAATGAGCAGTTCTTC
TRBD2	TRBV28	TRBJ2-3	-	CASTLSGRAQYF	TGTGCCAGCACCCTAAGCGGGAGGGCCCAGTATTTT
-	TRBV9	TRBJ2-2	-	CASSVTPTAGNTGELFF	TGTGCCAGCAGCGTTACCCCCACGGCGGGAAACACCGGGGAGCTGTTTTTT
-	TRBV28	TRBJ1-2	-	CASSPHGGNYGYTF	TGTGCCAGCAGTCCTCATGGAGGGAACTATGGCTACACCTTC
TRBD2	TRBV3-1/TRBV3-2	TRBJ2-4	-	CASSQGSGAKNIQYF	TGTGCCAGCAGCCAAGGTAGCGGGGCCAAAAACATTCAGTACTTC
TRBD1	TRBV7-2	TRBJ2-7	once	CASSLGAGTGGEQYF	TGTGCCAGCAGCTTAGGGGCCGGGACAGGCGGCGAGCAGTACTTC
-	TRBV9	TRBJ2-3	-	CASSVGPAPGTDTQYF	TGTGCCAGCAGCGTAGGTCCGGCCCCGGGGACAGATACGCAGTATTTT
-	TRBV3-1/TRBV3-2	TRBJ2-5	-	CASSPYGLVDTQYF	TGTGCCAGCAGCCCTTACGGACTGGTAGATACCCAGTACTTC
TRBD1	TRBV4-1	TRBJ1-5	-	CASSQGDRRNQPQHF	TGCGCCAGCAGCCAAGGGGACAGGCGCAATCAGCCCCAGCATTTT
TRBD1	TRBV7-2	TRBJ2-7	-	CASSLHRQGTYEQYF	TGTGCCAGCAGCTTACACCGACAGGGGACCTACGAGCAGTACTTC
-	TRBV6-5	TRBJ1-1	-	CASSSALSEAFF	TGTGCCAGCAGCTCCGCCCTATCTGAAGCTTTCTTT
-	TRBV28	TRBJ1-2	-	CASSLLESNYGYTF	TGTGCCAGCAGTTTATTAGAATCTAACTATGGCTACACCTTC
TRBD2	TRBV28	TRBJ2-7	-	CASSSPRTSGSREQYF	TGTGCCAGCAGTTCCCCCAGGACTAGCGGGAGCAGGGAGCAGTACTTC
TRBD2	TRBV18	TRBJ2-7	-	CASSVLAGEQYF	TGTGCCAGCTCGGTTCTAGCGGGCGAGCAGTACTTC
TRBD1	TRBV11-3	TRBJ2-2	-	CASSSRTGSLTGELFF	TGTGCCAGCAGCTCGAGGACAGGTTCGCTAACCGGGGAGCTGTTTTTT
TRBD2	TRBV7-9	TRBJ2-1	-	CASSLRGGSSVGEQFF	TGTGCCAGCAGCTTGAGGGGCGGGAGTTCCGTGGGTGAGCAGTTCTTC
-	TRBV2	TRBJ2-1	-	CASKGEVGSYNEQFF	TGTGCCAGCAAAGGGGAGGTAGGCTCCTACAATGAGCAGTTCTTC
-	TRBV5-8	TRBJ1-6	-	CASSAGIGVNSPLHF	TGTGCCAGCAGCGCCGGGATTGGGGTTAATTCACCCCTCCACTTT
-	TRBV6-2/TRBV6-3	TRBJ1-4	-	CASSRAGPGEKLFF	TGTGCCAGCAGTCGGGCGGGGCCAGGTGAAAAACTGTTTTTT
TRBD2	TRBV7-8	TRBJ2-7	-	CASSPGGTTYEQYF	TGTGCCAGCAGCCCGGGAGGGACTACCTACGAGCAGTACTTC
-	TRBV29-1	TRBJ2-3	-	CSVPRLDSRYF	TGCAGCGTTCCGAGACTAGATTCAAGGTATTTT
-	TRBV7-2	TRBJ2-7	-	CASSLDPLRSYEQYF	TGTGCCAGCAGCTTAGACCCCCTGCGCTCCTACGAGCAGTACTTC